This TCR beta chain was recovered during a study of regulatory T cells in long-lasting Graves disease. Study-level points and caveats: Newly diagnosed Graves' patients exceeded persistent ones in TCR diversity. Under persistent disease, TRBV28, TRBJ1-2 and TRBJ2-5 were used preferentially.

This CDR3 is 15 amino acids long. The germline CDR1 and CDR2 sequences are SGHKS and YYEKEE (reference sequence). This clonotype was counted at least ten times. Its antigen is still unknown. The junction departs from the called germline gene at one end, perhaps through a read error. Time point indicated: newly diagnosed GD, antithyroid drugs for less than 3 months. The authors made the TCR library using RNA they extracted from PBMCs. Relying on iRepertoire HTBI primers and Arm-PCR of CDR3 regions, the team built TCR beta libraries. One entry per CDR3 protein results from TCRdb running MiXCR on the multiplex PCR reads. The table includes around 450,000 distinct CDR3 sequences, about 15% detected once. This same sample was also taken into another study, of T cells in Graves' hyperthyroidism and ophthalmopathy.

The chain links TRBV5-5 to TRBJ1-4; D perhaps matches TRBD1 (6 bases). This receptor was obtained from a woman younger than 45 with Graves disease. Sequencing was performed on peripheral blood mononuclear cells (PBMCs), taken at new diagnosis, from a patient treated with antithyroid drugs. CDR3 amino acids: CASSLDSPPGEKLFF. The CDR3 DNA follows: TGCGCCAGCAGCTTGGACAGCCCCCCAGGAGAAAAACTGTTTTTT.